This T cell receptor (beta chain) emerged from a study of cytotoxic CD8 clonotypes in ibrutinib-treated CLL. V was trimmed by 1 base and J by 4 bases, leaving 5 bases between them. The CDR3 is 11 residues long. The germline gives CDR1 GTSNPN, CDR2 SVGIG (reference sequence). Assay: immunoSEQ multiplex PCR; the TCRdb copy retains only in-frame clones and omits some. The repertoire consists of more than 20,000 clones, with 70% to 80% occurring once and the leading ten covering approximately 27%. The rearrangement joins TRBV30 to TRBJ2-7, with D perhaps matching TRBD2 (5 bases). The receptor's source is a human donor with chronic lymphocytic leukemia. The material sequenced was PBMCs, taken before ibrutinib treatment. The CDR3 loop reads CAWSGTYEQYF. The CDR3, as DNA: TGTGCCTGGAGTGGGACTTACGAGCAGTACTTC.